The sequence of this T cell receptor (beta chain) was determined in a study of T cells after posttransplantation cyclophosphamide. Study-wide findings and caveats: Tissue-infiltrating T cells from skin or gut overlapped little with blood T cells. Recipient CMV seropositivity and CMV reactivation strongly tracked TRB clonality. Later post-transplant blood repertoires were often dominated by donor CD8+ memory clones.

V shed 0 bases and J shed 2 bases, with 23 bases lying between them. Looked up from germline, CDR1 is LGHNA and CDR2 is YSLEER. The CDR3 is 21 residues long. Method: immunoSEQ multiplex PCR; TCRdb's copy keeps in-frame clones and lacks some. This sample carries 40,000 to 55,000 clones, none of them present only once. This clone was picked up many times. Its antigen is unknown. The related graft donor's blood sample was taken on the day of bone marrow donation. This clonotype was obtained from a man aged 40-50 years in good health, CMV-negative, and a related stem cell transplant donor. The chain combines TRBV4-3 with TRBJ2-6; perhaps TRBD2 as D (5 bases). Specimen: PBMCs. DNA of the CDR3: TGCGCCAGCAGCCAAGATAGCCTGACCATTAAGAGGGCCGCTGGGGCCAACGTCCTGACTTTC. This gives the protein CASSQDSLTIKRAAGANVLTF.